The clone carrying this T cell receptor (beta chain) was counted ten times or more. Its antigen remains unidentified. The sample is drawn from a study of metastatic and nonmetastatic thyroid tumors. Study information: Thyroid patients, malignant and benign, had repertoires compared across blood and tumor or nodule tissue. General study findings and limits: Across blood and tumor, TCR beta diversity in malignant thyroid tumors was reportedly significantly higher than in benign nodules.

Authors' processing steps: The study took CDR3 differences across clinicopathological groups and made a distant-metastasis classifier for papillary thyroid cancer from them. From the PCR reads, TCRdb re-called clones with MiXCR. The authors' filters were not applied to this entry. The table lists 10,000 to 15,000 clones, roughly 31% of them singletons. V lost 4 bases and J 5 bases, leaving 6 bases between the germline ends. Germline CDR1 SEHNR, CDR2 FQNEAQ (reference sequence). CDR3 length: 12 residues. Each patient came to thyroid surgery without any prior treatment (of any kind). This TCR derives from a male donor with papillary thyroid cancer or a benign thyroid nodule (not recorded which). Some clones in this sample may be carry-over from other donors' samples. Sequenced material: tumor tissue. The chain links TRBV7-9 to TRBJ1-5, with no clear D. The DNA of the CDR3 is TGTGCCAGCAGCTCATTTTATCAGCCCCAGCATTTT. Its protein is CASSSFYQPQHF.